These 27 T cell receptor beta chains originate from one sample sequenced in a study of shared clonotypes between healthy human individuals. TCRdb's copy holds only in-frame clones and misses some; the assay was immunoSEQ multiplex PCR. The sample includes 500,000 to 550,000 clones, around 95% of them seen just once. Source material: naive CD4+ T cells sorted from blood. Subset reported: CD45RA+ positively selected. The receptors were gathered from a woman younger than 45 in good health.

The chain combines TRBV2 with TRBJ1-2, with D possibly being TRBD1 (5 bases). The CDR3 totals 13 residues. V lost 3 bases, J lost 6 bases, and 11 bases lay in between. Germline V gives CDR1 SNHLY, CDR2 FYNNEI. The CDR3 DNA reads as TGTGCCAGCAGTGAGACAGAATTCCATGGCTACACCTTC. This encodes CASSETEFHGYTF.

This clone has only one observation. The rearrangement links TRBV13 to TRBJ2-7, with D tentatively TRBD2 (6 bases). The V end was cut by 4 bases, the J end by 5 bases, with 9 bases between. The CDR3 spans 12 residues. Germline V CDR1 and CDR2: PRHDT, FYEKMQ (reference sequence). The CDR3 region is CASSWGVNEQYF. The CDR3 bases are TGTGCCAGCAGCTGGGGGGTGAACGAGCAGTACTTC.

This chain links TRBV2 with TRBJ1-2; tentative D call: TRBD1 (5 bases). V was shortened by 7 bases and J by 2 bases, with 14 bases between the two germline ends. CDR3 length: 14 residues. Germline CDR1 reads SNHLY; CDR2 reads FYNNEI. CDR3 loop: CASTVQGANYGYTF. CDR3 in DNA: TGTGCCAGCACCGTGCAGGGCGCAAACTATGGCTACACCTTC.

The chain uses TRBV5-5 and TRBJ1-1; no firm D call. CDR1 and CDR2 (germline): SGHKS, YYEKEE (reference sequence). CDR3 length: 15 amino acids. V lost 2 bases to trimming and J lost 2 bases, with 13 bases between them. CDR3 amino acids: CASSLMTSSNTEAFF. DNA for the CDR3: TGTGCCAGCAGCTTAATGACAAGCTCAAACACTGAAGCTTTCTTT.

DNA for the CDR3: TGTGCCATAGGGCCGGGGTCGGGTAATGAAAAACTGTTTTTT. As protein: CAIGPGSGNEKLFF. The gene calls are TRBV10-3 and TRBJ1-4; D remains ambiguous. The V end lost 9 bases, the J end lost 4 bases, and 15 bases lay between the germline ends. The CDR3 contains 14 residues. Germline CDR1 reads ENHRY; CDR2 reads SYGVKD.

The chain employs TRBV2 and TRBJ2-3; D may be TRBD1 or TRBD2 (5 bases each). V shed 6 bases and J shed 2 bases, with 12 bases lying between them. CDR1 and CDR2 from the germline V gene are SNHLY and FYNNEI. The CDR3 covers 14 residues. Written as DNA, the CDR3 is TGTGCCAGCAGCCTGGGACCCTTCACAGATACGCAGTATTTT. It is translated as CASSLGPFTDTQYF.

V and J are TRBV19 and TRBJ2-5; D perhaps matches TRBD1 (6 bases). V shed 4 bases and J shed 5 bases, with 11 bases lying between them. The germline gives CDR1 LNHDA, CDR2 SQIVND (reference sequence). CDR3 size: 13 residues. The CDR3 region has the DNA TGTGCCAGTAGTACACAGGGTCGGGAGACCCAGTACTTC. Residues: CASSTQGRETQYF.

The genes are TRBV28 and TRBJ2-7; possible D gene TRBD1, 6 bases. Germline lookup yields CDR1 MDHEN and CDR2 SYDVKM. CDR3 length: 13 residues. With 10 bases removed from V and 7 bases from J, the gap between germline ends came to 20 bases. The CDR3 DNA sequence: TGTGCCAACGTACAGGGTGCTACGGGAGAGCAGTACTTC. This translates into CANVQGATGEQYF.

The chain employs TRBV29-1 and TRBJ2-1; the D is unclear. Germline CDR1 and CDR2: SQVTM and ANQGSEA. Trimming shortened V by 4 bases and J by 7 bases, and 17 bases separated the two germline ends. This CDR3 has 14 residues. The DNA of the CDR3 is TGCAGCGTTGTGATGGAGTTCCGGCCGAATGAGCAGTTCTTC. Its protein product is CSVVMEFRPNEQFF.

V usage is TRBV28 and J usage is TRBJ2-2; 11 bases match TRBD2. CDR1 and CDR2 from the germline V gene are MDHEN and SYDVKM. The CDR3 is made up of 16 amino acids. With 5 bases clipped from V and 0 bases from J, the junction kept 2 bases outside the gene matches. CDR3 amino acids: CASSEGLAANTGELFF. The DNA for the CDR3 is TGTGCCAGCAGTGAGGGACTAGCGGCGAACACCGGGGAGCTGTTTTTT.

The V and J genes are TRBV28 and TRBJ2-7, with a possible D match to TRBD1 (7 bases). Trimming took 2 bases from V and 7 from J, leaving 24 bases between them. This CDR3 region has 17 residues. Germline-derived CDR1 and CDR2 are MDHEN and SYDVKM. The CDR3 DNA reads TGTGCCAGCAGTTTAAACAGGAGGGGGCAGGGGGTTTATGAGCAGTACTTC. This gives the protein CASSLNRRGQGVYEQYF. Drawing the rest from reference TRBV28 and TRBJ2-7, the complete variable domain is DVKVTQSSRYLVKRTGEKVFLECVQDMDHENMFWYRQDPGLGLRLIYFSYDVKMKEKGDIPEGYSVSREKKERFSLILESASTNQTSMYLCASSLNRRGQGVYEQYFGPGTRLTVT.

This chain links TRBV6-1 with TRBJ1-2; 9 nucleotides agree with TRBD1. V gave up 2 bases and J gave up 8 bases; unmatched junction bases: 9. Germline CDR1 is MNHNS and CDR2 is SASEGT. The CDR3 is 15 amino acids. The CDR3: CASSENRGRAAGYTF. CDR3 DNA: TGTGCCAGCAGTGAAAACAGGGGGCGAGCGGCGGGCTACACCTTC.

The chain combines TRBV2 with TRBJ1-3; D might be TRBD1 (5 bases). V gave up 3 bases and J gave up 1 base, with 13 bases separating them. The CDR3 loop spans 16 amino acids. Germline V lookup: CDR1 SNHLY, CDR2 FYNNEI. In DNA form, the CDR3 reads TGTGCCAGCAGTGACCAGGGTTCAGGTTCTGGAAACACCATATATTTT. Amino acid sequence: CASSDQGSGSGNTIYF.

The chain uses TRBV11-2 and TRBJ2-5; 8 bases are shared with TRBD2. Looked up from germline, CDR1 is SGHAT and CDR2 is FQNNGV. V shed 1 base and J 1 base; nucleotides not matched to a gene: 14. The CDR3 is made up of 19 amino acids. This CDR3 is CASSLGAAGLAGTQETQYF. The CDR3 DNA is TGTGCCAGCAGCTTAGGAGCCGCCGGGCTAGCGGGTACCCAAGAGACCCAGTACTTC.

V and J are TRBV6-6 and TRBJ1-1; 9 nucleotides match TRBD1. Germline V lookup: CDR1 MNHNY, CDR2 SVGAGI (reference sequence). This CDR3 is built from 13 residues. V lost 6 bases to trimming and J lost 10 bases; unmatched junction nucleotides: 9. CDR3 sequence (DNA): TGTGCCAGCAGACCTAGGGACAGGGTTCGAGCTTTCTTT. As protein: CASRPRDRVRAFF.

This clone was seen only once. The V call is TRBV13, the J call TRBJ2-7; D unclear. The germline V and J ends were trimmed by 1 base and 3 bases, with 7 bases remaining between them. Germline CDR1 reads PRHDT; CDR2 reads FYEKMQ (reference sequence). This CDR3 comprises 13 residues. The CDR3 coding sequence is TGTGCCAGCAGCTTAGTCCCAGACTACGAGCAGTACTTC. Protein product: CASSLVPDYEQYF.

The CDR3 spells CASSPGYGVSRTEAFF. CDR3 nucleotides: TGTGCCAGCAGCCCAGGGTATGGGGTCTCTCGCACTGAAGCTTTCTTT. The chain recombines TRBV6-6 with TRBJ1-1; the D gene is possibly TRBD1 (5 bases). The CDR3 has 16 amino acids. Germline V CDR1 and CDR2: MNHNY, SVGAGI (reference sequence). V was cut by 6 bases and J by 4 bases, with 21 bases left in between.

The chain uses TRBV19 and TRBJ2-7, with D maybe TRBD2 (6 bases). In germline, CDR1 is LNHDA, CDR2 SQIVND (reference sequence). Between the trimmed V and J ends, which lost 4 bases and 1 base, there was a span of 17 bases. The CDR3 covers 16 residues. The CDR3 is CASSKGLAPLSYEQYF. Written as DNA, the CDR3 is TGTGCCAGTAGTAAAGGGCTAGCGCCACTTTCCTACGAGCAGTACTTC.

The chain recombines TRBV4-2 with TRBJ2-7; 7 bases agree with TRBD1. The V segment lost 3 bases and the J segment 6 bases; nucleotides outside the gene matches: 11. Germline CDR1 and CDR2: LGHNA and YNFKEQ. This CDR3 is built from 15 residues. CDR3 amino acids: CASSQNRGTALEQYF. DNA of the CDR3: TGTGCCAGCAGCCAGAACAGGGGTACGGCCCTCGAGCAGTACTTC.

The chain carries TRBV6-5 and TRBJ2-3; 12 positions agree with TRBD2. This CDR3 spans 16 amino acids. The ends lost 0 bases at V and 4 bases at J; junction bases unmatched: 2. The germline V gene encodes CDR1 MNHEY and CDR2 SVGAGI. The CDR3 spells CASSYSPSGRADTQYF. The CDR3 DNA reads TGTGCCAGCAGTTACTCGCCTAGCGGGAGGGCAGATACGCAGTATTTT.

The chain couples TRBV6-4 to TRBJ1-4, with D hard to call. Trimming pared 4 bases from V and 7 bases from J, leaving 10 bases between. The length of the CDR3 is 13 residues. The germline gives CDR1 MRHNA, CDR2 SNTAGT. CDR3 coding DNA: TGTGCCAGCAGTGCAGGATGGGGTGAAAAACTGTTTTTT. It encodes CASSAGWGEKLFF.

In its sample, this clone was seen once. V usage is TRBV2 and J usage is TRBJ2-7; unclear D gene. Trimming removed 5 bases at V and 9 bases at J, with 14 bases between. The CDR3 is 12 amino acids. In germline, CDR1 is SNHLY, CDR2 FYNNEI. The CDR3 nucleotides are TGTGCCAGCAGTCGTGAGGTTGTCGGGCAGTACTTC. This translates into CASSREVVGQYF.

The chain joins TRBV28 to TRBJ1-1; 11 nucleotides align to TRBD1. V was clipped by 3 bases and J by 6 bases; unmatched bases: 6. The CDR3 loop spans 15 amino acids. Germline V gene lookup returns CDR1 MDHEN and CDR2 SYDVKM. The CDR3 DNA reads TGTGCCAGCAGTTTCCCCTGGACAGGGGGCCCTGAAGCTTTCTTT. Translation: CASSFPWTGGPEAFF.

V usage is TRBV19 and J usage is TRBJ1-3; D is uncertain. The CDR3 is 16 amino acids. Germline assignment: CDR1 LNHDA and CDR2 SQIVND (reference sequence). Deletions cut 3 bases from V and 0 bases from J, with 12 bases between. The CDR3 coding sequence is TGTGCCAGTAGTATCCCTCCGACACACTCTGGAAACACCATATATTTT. This encodes CASSIPPTHSGNTIYF.

The chain has TRBV2 and TRBJ1-1; D ambiguous. The V end was cut by 6 bases, the J end by 2 bases, with 10 bases between. The CDR3 loop spans 13 amino acids. Germline V gene lookup returns CDR1 SNHLY and CDR2 FYNNEI. CDR3: CASRVDSNTEAFF. CDR3 bases: TGTGCCAGCAGAGTAGACTCCAACACTGAAGCTTTCTTT.

The V gene is TRBV28, the J gene TRBJ1-1, with 10 nucleotides matching TRBD1. CDR3 size: 16 residues. V lost 5 bases to trimming and J lost 1 base; unmatched junction nucleotides: 7. In germline, CDR1 is MDHEN, CDR2 SYDVKM. Written as DNA, the CDR3 is TGTGCCAGCAGTGACCGCCGGGACAGGGGGAACACTGAAGCTTTCTTT. Its protein product is CASSDRRDRGNTEAFF.

J is TRBJ1-5 and V is TRBV2; TRBD1 is a possible D gene (5 bases). The germline V gene has CDR1 SNHLY and CDR2 FYNNEI. Trimming pared 3 bases from V and 10 bases from J, leaving 16 bases between. This CDR3 spans 14 amino acids. This CDR3 reads CASSEGRGPQPQHF. The CDR3 bases are TGTGCCAGCAGTGAGGGGAGGGGACCTCAACCCCAGCATTTT. The whole variable domain, remainder taken from reference TRBV2 and TRBJ1-5, is EPEVTQTPSHQVTQMGQEVILRCVPISNHLYFYWYRQILGQKVEFLVSFYNNEISEKSEIFDDQFSVERPDGSNFTLKIRSTKLEDSAMYFCASSEGRGPQPQHFGDGTRLSIL.